The 24 T cell receptor beta chains reported below all come from one sample, sequenced in a study of T cells in Graves' hyperthyroidism and ophthalmopathy. Template material for amplifying TCR beta CDR3 regions consisted of RNA transcripts. The study used the HTBI primer set for a first-round RT-PCR of the TCR CDR3. TCRdb independently ran MiXCR on the multiplex PCR reads; one entry per CDR3 protein. The table has over 700,000 distinct CDR3 sequences, roughly a sixth seen once; the top ten hold 16%. The sample was blood. These receptor sequences come from a woman between 50 and 59 years old with Graves' hyperthyroidism that later progressed to Graves' ophthalmopathy.

Points on this clonotype: A much larger clone differs by one base, so this may be a read error. J is TRBJ1-5 and V is TRBV27; 9 bases align to TRBD1. The germline CDR1 and CDR2 sequences are MNHEY and SMNVEV (reference sequence). The CDR3 runs 14 residues. Written as DNA, the CDR3 is TGTGCCAGCCAGGACAGGGGTCCCAATCAGCCCCAGCGTTTT. Translated, it gives CASQDRGPNQPQRF.

The chain has TRBV4-1 and TRBJ1-1; D uncertain. From germline, CDR1 is MGHRA and CDR2 YSYEKL. The CDR3 contains 14 residues. The germline V and J ends were trimmed by 1 base and 1 base, with 7 bases remaining between them. The CDR3 loop is CASSQVKENTEAFF. CDR3 sequence (DNA): TGCGCCAGCAGCCAAGTGAAAGAGAACACTGAAGCTTTCTTT.

The V gene is TRBV7-9, the J gene TRBJ2-7, with TRBD2 matching 7 bases. The CDR3 runs to 14 residues. The germline V gene has CDR1 SEHNR and CDR2 FQNEAQ (reference sequence). The V segment lost 2 bases and the J segment 4 bases; nucleotides outside the gene matches: 5. The CDR3 sequence: CASSLNRRGYEQYF. CDR3 sequence (DNA): TGTGCCAGCAGCTTAAACAGGCGGGGGTACGAGCAGTACTTC.

This chain uses TRBV5-1 with TRBJ1-1, with D uncertain. The CDR3 runs to 14 residues. Germline values: CDR1 SGHRS, CDR2 YFSETQ. Trimming took 4 bases from V and 1 from J, leaving 11 bases between them. Here the CDR3 DNA reads TGCGCCAGCAGCCGGCACGACAAGAACACTGAAGCTTTCTTT. Translated: CASSRHDKNTEAFF.

This CDR3 is CASSQAWSGGAIEQYF. In DNA form, the CDR3 reads TGTGCCAGCAGCCAAGCATGGAGCGGGGGGGCGATCGAGCAGTACTTC. The chain employs TRBV3-1 and TRBJ2-7, with TRBD2 identical over 10 bases. The ends lost 1 base at V and 6 bases at J; junction bases unmatched: 9. Looked up from germline, CDR1 is LGHDT and CDR2 is YNNKEL (reference sequence). The CDR3 spans 16 residues.

This clonotype was observed a handful of times. V is TRBV7-9 and J is TRBJ2-5; D remains unclear. CDR1 is SEHNR, CDR2 FQNEAQ, per germline (reference sequence). The V end was cut by 5 bases, the J end by 2 bases, with 12 bases between. This CDR3 has 14 amino acids. CDR3 region: CASSLDHTQETQYF. The DNA for the CDR3 is TGTGCCAGCAGCCTAGACCACACTCAAGAGACCCAGTACTTC.

This clonotype came up many times. The genes are TRBV27 and TRBJ1-1; no firm D call. The V gene lost 8 bases and the J gene lost 7 bases, with 17 bases spanning the gap. Germline CDR1 is MNHEY and CDR2 is SMNVEV (reference sequence). The CDR3 runs 13 residues. CDR3 sequence (DNA): TGTGCCAGCCGGGCAATCGAAGGCCTTGAAGCTTTCTTT. Residues: CASRAIEGLEAFF.

This clonotype has ten or more counts. V gene TRBV3-1 combines with J gene TRBJ2-7; 8 bases agree with TRBD1. The V gene's germline CDR1 is LGHDT and CDR2 YNNKEL (reference sequence). There are 15 residues in the CDR3. With 4 bases clipped from V and 0 bases from J, the junction kept 5 bases outside the gene matches. CDR3 nucleotide sequence: TGTGCCAGCAGCCTAAGACAGGGGAGCTCCTACGAGCAGTACTTC. Amino acids: CASSLRQGSSYEQYF.

This clonotype has a count of ten or more. V and J are TRBV5-1 and TRBJ2-7, with D possibly being TRBD1 (6 bases). Germline V gene data show CDR1 as SGHRS and CDR2 as YFSETQ. There are 15 residues in the CDR3. V shed 4 bases and J shed 1 base, with 15 bases lying between them. The CDR3 protein is CASSPQGRPSYEQYF. CDR3 DNA sequence: TGCGCCAGCAGCCCCCAGGGGCGTCCTTCCTACGAGCAGTACTTC.

The chain links TRBV2 to TRBJ2-1; 12 bases match TRBD1. V gave up 6 bases and J gave up 10 bases; unmatched junction bases: 1. The CDR3 is 12 amino acids. Germline loops: CDR1 SNHLY, CDR2 FYNNEI. The CDR3 DNA sequence: TGTGCCAGCAGCGGGACAGGGGGCGAGCAGTTCTTC. Its protein product is CASSGTGGEQFF.

This clonotype was detected a few times. The CDR3 sequence: CASSLKAPGLAVSTDTQYF. CDR3 nucleotide sequence: TGTGCCAGCAGTCTAAAAGCCCCGGGACTAGCGGTGAGCACAGATACGCAGTATTTT. The V gene is TRBV27, the J gene TRBJ2-3; 11 bases are shared with TRBD2. J gave up 0 bases and V 5 bases, and 13 bases lay outside the gene matches. CDR3 length: 19 residues. CDR1 is MNHEY, CDR2 SMNVEV, per germline (reference sequence).

The chain combines TRBV5-1 with TRBJ2-3, with D possibly called TRBD1 or TRBD2 (5 bases each). V was shortened by 5 bases and J by 1 base, with 23 bases between the two germline ends. Germline V gives CDR1 SGHRS, CDR2 YFSETQ. The CDR3 runs to 18 residues. This chain's CDR3 is CASSSDGAWGQRTDTQYF. The DNA for the CDR3 is TGCGCCAGCAGTTCGGACGGGGCTTGGGGCCAGCGCACAGATACGCAGTATTTT.

The V and J genes are TRBV7-9 and TRBJ1-2; 10 bases are a match to TRBD1. The V gene end was trimmed by 5 bases and the J gene end by 4 bases; junction bases not matched to a gene: 10. Per germline, CDR1 SEHNR and CDR2 FQNEAQ (reference sequence). The CDR3 consists of 16 residues. CDR3 sequence (DNA): TGTGCCAGCAGCCAAGATCCCGGGGACAGGGGCTATGGCTACACCTTC. This sequence encodes CASSQDPGDRGYGYTF. Drawing the rest from reference TRBV7-9 and TRBJ1-2, the complete variable domain is DTGVSQNPRHKITKRGQNVTFRCDPISEHNRLYWYRQTLGQGPEFLTYFQNEAQLEKSRLLSDRFSAERPKGSFSTLEIQRTEQGDSAMYLCASSQDPGDRGYGYTFGSGTRLTVV.

The V and J genes are TRBV3-1 and TRBJ2-5; tentative D call: TRBD1 (7 bases). Deletions cut 1 base from V and 4 bases from J, with 22 bases between. In germline, CDR1 is LGHDT, CDR2 YNNKEL (reference sequence). The CDR3 sequence is 18 residues long. The CDR3 bases are TGTGCCAGCAGCCAAGGCCCGAAGGGGGGACAGAGGAGAGAGACCCAGTACTTC. Translated: CASSQGPKGGQRRETQYF.

This clonotype occurred a few times. The chain couples TRBV20-1 to TRBJ2-2, with D perhaps TRBD1 or TRBD2 (5 bases each). Trimming shortened V by 3 bases and J by 5 bases, and 10 bases separated the two germline ends. The CDR3 has 13 amino acids. In germline, CDR1 is DFQATT, CDR2 SNEGSKA (reference sequence). The CDR3 bases are TGCAGTGCTAGTGGGACGGTTACCGGGGAGCTGTTTTTT. Amino acids: CSASGTVTGELFF.

The CDR3 protein is CASSIVGYNEQFF. The CDR3 nucleotides are TGTGCCAGTAGTATAGTAGGCTACAATGAGCAGTTCTTC. This rearrangement joins TRBV19 to TRBJ2-1; D call uncertain. Germline V gene data show CDR1 as LNHDA and CDR2 as SQIVND (reference sequence). The CDR3 covers 13 residues. The germline V and J ends were trimmed by 1 base and 3 bases, with 4 bases remaining between them.

This clonotype has a count of ten or more. V gene TRBV12-3 or TRBV12-4 combines with J gene TRBJ2-3; 9 bases are shared with TRBD1. CDR3 length equals 17 residues. After removal of 1 base from V and 3 bases from J, the junction contained 8 bases not matched to a gene. Here the CDR3 DNA reads TGTGCCAGCAGTTTAGTACTACAGGGGGCGCGGACAGATACGCAGTATTTT. Its protein product is CASSLVLQGARTDTQYF.

This clonotype turned up a few times. The rearrangement joins TRBV6-1 to TRBJ1-4; TRBD1 is a possible D gene (5 bases). From germline, CDR1 is MNHNS and CDR2 SASEGT. The CDR3 contains 14 residues. The germline V and J ends were trimmed by 0 bases and 11 bases, with 13 bases remaining between them. CDR3 sequence: CASSEAGAWGKLFF. In nucleotides, the CDR3 is TGTGCCAGCAGTGAAGCCGGGGCCTGGGGGAAACTGTTTTTT.

This chain uses TRBV30 with TRBJ2-7; D gene ambiguous. There are 13 residues in the CDR3. V lost 5 bases and J lost 0, with 11 bases in between. Germline V gene data show CDR1 as GTSNPN and CDR2 as SVGIG (reference sequence). The CDR3 spells CAWETFSSYEQYF. In DNA form, the CDR3 reads TGTGCCTGGGAGACTTTCAGCTCCTACGAGCAGTACTTC.

In this sample, this clonotype turned up a few times. The CDR3 region is CASSSRTGGSSYNEQFF. The CDR3 DNA follows: TGTGCCAGCTCGTCCAGGACAGGGGGGAGCTCCTACAATGAGCAGTTCTTC. The rearrangement links TRBV18 to TRBJ2-1; 10 bases are a match to TRBD1. The CDR3 is 17 amino acids. J gave up 0 bases and V 6 bases, and 8 bases lay outside the gene matches. Germline CDR1 and CDR2: KGHSH and LQKENI. Full variable domain (remainder filled in from reference TRBV18 and TRBJ2-1): NAGVMQNPRHLVRRRGQEARLRCSPMKGHSHVYWYRQLPEEGLKFMVYLQKENIIDESGMPKERFSAEFPKEGPSILRIQQVVRGDSAAYFCASSSRTGGSSYNEQFFGPGTRLTVL.

This clonotype was recorded a few times. The chain links TRBV6-1 to TRBJ2-3; D gene uncertain. V was trimmed by 5 bases and J by 5 bases, leaving 11 bases between them. The CDR3 extends over 13 amino acids. The germline V gene encodes CDR1 MNHNS and CDR2 SASEGT. CDR3 in DNA: TGTGCCAGCAGTCCTAGACCAGGAGATACGCAGTATTTT. This encodes CASSPRPGDTQYF.

The V call is TRBV4-1, the J call TRBJ2-1; D might be TRBD1 (6 bases). CDR1 is MGHRA and CDR2 is YSYEKL in the germline V gene. The CDR3 length is 15 residues. Trimming stripped 1 base from V and 2 bases from J, with 9 bases between. CDR3: CASSQGRDTYNEQFF. The CDR3 DNA reads as TGCGCCAGCAGCCAAGGCCGGGACACCTACAATGAGCAGTTCTTC.

This clonotype was recorded many times. This rearrangement joins TRBV11-2 to TRBJ1-1; D unresolved. The CDR3 is 13 residues long. Germline V gene lookup returns CDR1 SGHAT and CDR2 FQNNGV. V lost 4 bases and J lost 4, with 10 bases in between. The DNA for the CDR3 is TGTGCCAGCAGCTCGCAAGGCGGCACTGAAGCTTTCTTT. This gives the protein CASSSQGGTEAFF.

This clonotype was detected only a few times. CDR3 in DNA: TGTGCCAGCAGGCACACGAGGGGCGACTATGGCTACACCTTC. Protein product: CASRHTRGDYGYTF. V gene TRBV11-2 combines with J gene TRBJ1-2, with D possibly matching TRBD1 (5 bases). Between the trimmed V and J ends, which lost 6 bases and 3 bases, there was a span of 14 bases. The CDR3 consists of 14 residues. Germline V gene lookup returns CDR1 SGHAT and CDR2 FQNNGV. Full variable domain (rest looked up from reference TRBV11-2 and TRBJ1-2): EAGVAQSPRYKIIEKRQSVAFWCNPISGHATLYWYQQILGQGPKLLIQFQNNGVVDDSQLPKDRFSAERLKGVDSTLKIQPAKLEDSAVYLCASRHTRGDYGYTFGSGTRLTVV.